This T cell receptor beta chain was captured in a study of Graves' ophthalmopathy and Graves' hyperthyroidism. CAS ≥3, NOSPECS ≥4, moderate-to-severe activity and duration under 3 months marked donors with ophthalmopathy. Clinicians diagnosed using symptoms, serum thyroxine, TRAb, thyroid ultrasound and orbital computed tomography. What supplied the PBMCs was more than 7.5 ml of fresh peripheral blood. Remarks on this clonotype: What it recognizes is unknown.

The CDR3 has 14 residues. Germline V gene lookup returns CDR1 SGHTA and CDR2 FQGTGA. Trimming cost V 8 bases and J 6 bases; bases outside gene matches: 7. Study-wide points: Most expanded clonotypes in thyroid above 0.001 frequency also showed up in blood.

The authors amplified TCR beta CDR3 regions, and they did so from RNA transcripts for repertoire sequencing. First-round RT-PCR employed HTBI primers, with a second-round multiplex PCR after it. TCRdb called the multiplex PCR reads again in MiXCR, with one record for every CDR3 protein. The sample lists a few hundred thousand distinct CDR3 sequences, roughly 17% occurring once. The chain employs TRBV7-3 and TRBJ2-7; 13 bases fit TRBD2. This clonotype was sampled from an adult man with Graves' ophthalmopathy. Sequenced input: peripheral blood. CDR3 in DNA: TGTGCCAGCCAGTCGGGACTAGCGGGGAGCGAGCAGTACTTC. Translating gives CASQSGLAGSEQYF.